One sample yielded the 7 T cell receptor beta chains listed below, sequenced in a study of T cells after posttransplantation cyclophosphamide. Data came from immunoSEQ multiplex PCR; TCRdb stores just in-frame clones and leaves some out. The record shows tens of thousands of clones for this sample, with no singletons present. Material: PBMCs. These receptors all stem from a woman aged 55-69 years in good health, CMV-negative, and a related stem cell transplant donor.

This clone was recorded many times. The chain combines TRBV6-6 with TRBJ1-3; D is unclear. The germline gives CDR1 MNHNY, CDR2 SVGAGI (reference sequence). This CDR3 spans 15 amino acids. Trimming pared 5 bases from V and 2 bases from J, leaving 13 bases between. CDR3 DNA: TGTGCCAGCAGTCCAGGTTGGGCCCCTGGAAACACCATATATTTT. Residues: CASSPGWAPGNTIYF.

This clone was detected many times. This chain connects TRBV6-4 to TRBJ2-2, with 8 positions matching TRBD2. CDR1 and CDR2 from the germline V gene are MRHNA and SNTAGT. The CDR3 is 14 residues long. Trimming cost V 7 bases and J 0 bases; bases outside gene matches: 1. The CDR3 sequence: CASMREANTGELFF. The DNA of the CDR3 is TGTGCCAGCATGCGGGAGGCGAACACCGGGGAGCTGTTTTTT.

The chain carries TRBV9 and TRBJ2-5, with TRBD2 matching 7 bases. The J call may be mistaken, given a closer DNA end match to TRBJ2-7. Germline V gives CDR1 SGDLS, CDR2 YYNGEE. The CDR3 covers 15 residues. CDR3 amino acids: CASSLGGGSPYEQYF. In DNA form, the CDR3 reads TGTGCCAGCAGCCTGGGGGGAGGGTCCCCCTACGAGCAGTACTTC.

This clone was picked up many times. V and J are TRBV29-1 and TRBJ2-7; D is perhaps TRBD2 (5 bases). V was clipped by 6 bases and J by 3 bases, with 9 bases between them. Germline CDR1 and CDR2: SQVTM and ANQGSEA. CDR3 length: 11 residues. The CDR3 DNA reads TGCAGCGTGAGAGCGGTCTACGAGCAGTACTTC. Translated, it gives CSVRAVYEQYF.

Ten or more counts support this clone. The chain carries TRBV19 and TRBJ2-3; possible D gene TRBD1, 6 bases. The CDR3 runs 14 residues. Looked up from germline, CDR1 is LNHDA and CDR2 is SQIVND (reference sequence). The ends were cut back, 5 bases at V and 1 base at J, with 10 bases in the middle. Here the CDR3 DNA reads TGTGCCAGTAGTCTCCGGACAGGCACAGATACGCAGTATTTT. Protein product: CASSLRTGTDTQYF.

In this sample, this clone turned up many times. The chain carries TRBV5-3 and TRBJ1-2, with 7 bases lining up with TRBD1. TRBV5-3 has ORF status, its function being uncertain. The CDR3 extends over 18 amino acids. The V gene end was trimmed by 2 bases and the J gene end by 8 bases; junction bases not matched to a gene: 21. DNA for the CDR3: TGTGCCAGAAGCTTTTTTGGCGCCCCCGGGACAGACAGCGGAGGCTACACCTTC. This translates into CARSFFGAPGTDSGGYTF.

The sample holds many counts of this clone. The CDR3 spells CASSQEVGNYGYTF. In DNA, the CDR3 is TGCGCCAGCTCTCAGGAGGTGGGGAACTATGGCTACACCTTC. This chain joins TRBV5-1 and TRBJ1-2, with no clear D. The V end lost 7 bases, the J end lost 2 bases, and 15 bases lay between the germline ends. CDR3 size: 14 residues. In germline, CDR1 is SGHRS, CDR2 YFSETQ.